This T cell receptor (beta chain) emerged from a study of blood T cell repertoires in COVID-19. Method: immunoSEQ multiplex PCR; TCRdb's copy keeps in-frame clones and lacks some. The profile shows approximately 100,000 clones, over 75% of them singletons. Germline V gene lookup returns CDR1 MNHEY and CDR2 SMNVEV (reference sequence). The CDR3 sequence is 13 residues long. V was clipped by 6 bases and J by 4 bases; unmatched bases: 5. The V and J genes are TRBV27 and TRBJ2-7; 8 nucleotides align to TRBD1. The sequence was collected from a human donor in a cohort sampled during active or convalescent COVID-19. The sample comprised peripheral blood. CDR3 protein: CASRLTGAYEQYF. The CDR3 DNA follows: TGTGCCAGCAGGTTGACAGGGGCATACGAGCAGTACTTC.